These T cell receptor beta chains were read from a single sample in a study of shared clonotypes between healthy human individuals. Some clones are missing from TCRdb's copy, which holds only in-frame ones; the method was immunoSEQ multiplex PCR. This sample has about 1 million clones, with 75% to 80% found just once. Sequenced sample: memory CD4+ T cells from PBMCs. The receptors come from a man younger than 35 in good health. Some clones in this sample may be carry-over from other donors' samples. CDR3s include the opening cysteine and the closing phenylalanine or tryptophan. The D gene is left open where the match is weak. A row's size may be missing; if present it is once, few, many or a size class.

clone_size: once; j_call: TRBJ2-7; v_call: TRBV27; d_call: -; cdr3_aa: CASSPGRGPYEQYF; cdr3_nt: TGTGCCAGCAGCCCGGGGAGGGGGCCCTACGAGCAGTACTTC
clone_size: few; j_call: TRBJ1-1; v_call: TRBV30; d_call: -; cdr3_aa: CAHLRIQEAFF; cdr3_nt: TGTGCACACCTTCGGATCCAAGAAGCTTTCTTT
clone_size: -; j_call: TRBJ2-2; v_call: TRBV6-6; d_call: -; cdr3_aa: CASSYLPLGTGELFF; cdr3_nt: TGTGCCAGCAGTTACCTCCCTTTAGGCACCGGGGAGCTGTTTTTT
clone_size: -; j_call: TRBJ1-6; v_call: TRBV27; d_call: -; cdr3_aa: CASSSRQLYNSPLHF; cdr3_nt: TGTGCCAGCAGTTCGAGACAGTTGTATAATTCACCCCTCCACTTT
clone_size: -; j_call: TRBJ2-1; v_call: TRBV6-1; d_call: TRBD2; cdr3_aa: CASSEGGGLAGLNEQFF; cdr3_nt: TGTGCCAGCAGTGAAGGGGGGGGACTAGCGGGATTAAATGAGCAGTTCTTC
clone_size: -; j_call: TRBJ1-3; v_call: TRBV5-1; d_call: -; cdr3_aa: CASSLARGNTIYF; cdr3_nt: TGCGCCAGCAGCTTGGCCCGAGGAAACACCATATATTTT
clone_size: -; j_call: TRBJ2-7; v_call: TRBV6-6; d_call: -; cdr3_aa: CASSRDRRDEQYF; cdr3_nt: TGTGCCAGCAGTCGGGATCGCCGGGACGAGCAGTACTTC
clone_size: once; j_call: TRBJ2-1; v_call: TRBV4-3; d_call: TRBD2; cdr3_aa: CASSHQVGGSTLHNEQFF; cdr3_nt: TGCGCCAGCAGCCACCAAGTTGGCGGGAGTACCTTACACAATGAGCAGTTCTTC
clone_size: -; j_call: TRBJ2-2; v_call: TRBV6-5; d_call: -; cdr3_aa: CASNDIRNGELFF; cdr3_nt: TGTGCCAGCAATGACATCCGGAACGGGGAGCTGTTTTTT
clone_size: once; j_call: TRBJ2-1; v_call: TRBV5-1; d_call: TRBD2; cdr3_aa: CASSWGLAGAGEQFF; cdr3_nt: TGCGCCAGCAGCTGGGGACTAGCGGGAGCGGGTGAGCAGTTCTTC
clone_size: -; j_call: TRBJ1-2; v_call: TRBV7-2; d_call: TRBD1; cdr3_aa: CASSLPRDRGYGYTF; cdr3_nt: TGTGCCAGCAGCTTACCCCGGGACAGGGGATATGGCTACACCTTC
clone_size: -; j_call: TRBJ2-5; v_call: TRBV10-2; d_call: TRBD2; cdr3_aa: CASSELAGVMETQYF; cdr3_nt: TGCGCCAGCAGTGAGCTAGCGGGAGTTATGGAGACCCAGTACTTC
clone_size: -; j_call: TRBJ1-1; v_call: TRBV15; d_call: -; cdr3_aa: CATSRDRVATEAFF; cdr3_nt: TGTGCCACCAGCAGAGATCGGGTAGCCACTGAAGCTTTCTTT
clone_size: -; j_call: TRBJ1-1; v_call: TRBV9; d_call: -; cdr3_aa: CASSPQSGVVSTEAFF; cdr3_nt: TGTGCCAGCAGCCCACAGTCGGGGGTCGTTAGCACTGAAGCTTTCTTT
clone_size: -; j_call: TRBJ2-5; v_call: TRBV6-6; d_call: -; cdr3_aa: CASSRHGTYDF; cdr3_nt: TGTGCCAGCAGCAGACACGGGACGTATGACTTC
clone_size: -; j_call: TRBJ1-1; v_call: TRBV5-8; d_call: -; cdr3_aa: CASSLESYTEAFF; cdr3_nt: TGTGCCAGCAGCTTGGAAAGCTACACTGAAGCTTTCTTT
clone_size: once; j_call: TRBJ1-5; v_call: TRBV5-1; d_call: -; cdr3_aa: CASSWGIGGNQPQHF; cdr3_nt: TGCGCCAGCAGCTGGGGGATAGGTGGCAATCAGCCCCAGCATTTT
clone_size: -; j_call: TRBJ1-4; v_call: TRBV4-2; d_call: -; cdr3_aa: CASSRGSARGNEKLFF; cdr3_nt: TGTGCCAGCAGCCGCGGGAGTGCCAGGGGTAATGAAAAACTGTTTTTT
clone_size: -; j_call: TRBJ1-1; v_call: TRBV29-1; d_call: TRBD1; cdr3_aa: CSVSGQGGRNTEAFF; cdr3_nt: TGCAGCGTAAGCGGACAGGGGGGGCGGAACACTGAAGCTTTCTTT
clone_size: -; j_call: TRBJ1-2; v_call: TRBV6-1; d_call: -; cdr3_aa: CASRFPGTHGYTF; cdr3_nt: TGTGCCAGCAGATTCCCCGGGACTCACGGCTACACCTTC
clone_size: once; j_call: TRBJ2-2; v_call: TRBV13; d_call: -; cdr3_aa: CASSLRAGELFF; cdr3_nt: TGTGCCAGCAGCTTAAGAGCCGGGGAGCTGTTTTTT
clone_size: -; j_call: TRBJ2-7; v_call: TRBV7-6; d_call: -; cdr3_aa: CASSLELDGYEQYF; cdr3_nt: TGTGCCAGCAGCTTAGAGCTAGATGGCTACGAGCAGTACTTC
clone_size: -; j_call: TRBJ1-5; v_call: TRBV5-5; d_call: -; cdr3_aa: CASSLSPTGYSNQPQHF; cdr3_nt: TGTGCCAGCAGCTTGTCACCTACAGGGTATAGCAATCAGCCCCAGCATTTT
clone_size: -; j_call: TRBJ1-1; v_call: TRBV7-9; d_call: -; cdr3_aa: CASSLTTGVGSNTEAFF; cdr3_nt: TGTGCCAGCAGCTTAACGACAGGCGTGGGGTCAAACACTGAAGCTTTCTTT
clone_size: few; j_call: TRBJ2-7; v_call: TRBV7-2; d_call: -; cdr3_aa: CASSTTKGSHYEQYF; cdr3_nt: TGTGCCAGCAGCACTACAAAGGGCAGTCACTACGAGCAGTACTTC
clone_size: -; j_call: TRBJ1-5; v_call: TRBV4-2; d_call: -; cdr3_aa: CASSQSGAKQPQHF; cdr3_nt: TGTGCCAGCAGCCAATCAGGGGCTAAGCAGCCCCAGCATTTT
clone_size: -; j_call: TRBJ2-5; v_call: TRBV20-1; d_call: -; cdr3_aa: CSANKEETQYF; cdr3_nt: TGCAGTGCAAACAAGGAAGAGACCCAGTACTTC
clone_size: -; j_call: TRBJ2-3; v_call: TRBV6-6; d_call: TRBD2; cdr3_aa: CASTPGGRTDTQYF; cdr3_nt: TGTGCCAGCACTCCGGGGGGGAGGACAGATACGCAGTATTTT
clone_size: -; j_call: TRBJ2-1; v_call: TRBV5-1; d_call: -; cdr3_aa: CASSLDGTYNEQFF; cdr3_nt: TGCGCCAGCAGCTTGGACGGGACCTACAATGAGCAGTTCTTC
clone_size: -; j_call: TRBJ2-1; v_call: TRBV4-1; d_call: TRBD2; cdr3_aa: CASSQAPGLAGGNYNEQFF; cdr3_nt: TGCGCCAGCAGCCAAGCTCCGGGACTAGCGGGAGGAAACTACAATGAGCAGTTCTTC
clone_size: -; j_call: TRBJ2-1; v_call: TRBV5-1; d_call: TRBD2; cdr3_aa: CASSLVGLAGGPVEQFF; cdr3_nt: TGCGCCAGCAGCTTGGTCGGACTAGCGGGAGGGCCGGTTGAGCAGTTCTTC
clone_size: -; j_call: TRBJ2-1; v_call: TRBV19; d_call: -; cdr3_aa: CASSSDLGTYNEQFF; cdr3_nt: TGTGCCAGTAGTTCGGACCTAGGAACGTACAATGAGCAGTTCTTC